Sequencing of this T cell receptor (beta chain) was carried out in a study of shared clonotypes between healthy human individuals. This clone was counted a single time. Its matching antigen is unknown. The repertoire was sequenced with immunoSEQ multiplex PCR; TCRdb's copy has only in-frame clones and lacks some. Of roughly 1,000,000 clones in the sample, around 78% were seen once. This CDR3 spans 15 amino acids. Trimming removed 3 bases from V and 4 bases from J, with 13 bases in between. Per germline, CDR1 KGHSH and CDR2 LQKENI. Notes on the study in general: Larger estimated richness was generally recorded for naive subsets relative to memory subsets.

The J gene is TRBJ1-5, the V gene TRBV18; perhaps TRBD1 as D (5 bases). The sequence was collected from a man between 18 and 35 years old in good health. Some clones in this sample may be carry-over from other donors' samples. Sequenced: memory CD4+ T cells from PBMCs. The sample's subset: CD45RA-negative fraction. CDR3 in DNA: TGTGCCAGCTCACCGGGAGGGCGGACAAATCAGCCCCAGCATTTT. Amino acids: CASSPGGRTNQPQHF.